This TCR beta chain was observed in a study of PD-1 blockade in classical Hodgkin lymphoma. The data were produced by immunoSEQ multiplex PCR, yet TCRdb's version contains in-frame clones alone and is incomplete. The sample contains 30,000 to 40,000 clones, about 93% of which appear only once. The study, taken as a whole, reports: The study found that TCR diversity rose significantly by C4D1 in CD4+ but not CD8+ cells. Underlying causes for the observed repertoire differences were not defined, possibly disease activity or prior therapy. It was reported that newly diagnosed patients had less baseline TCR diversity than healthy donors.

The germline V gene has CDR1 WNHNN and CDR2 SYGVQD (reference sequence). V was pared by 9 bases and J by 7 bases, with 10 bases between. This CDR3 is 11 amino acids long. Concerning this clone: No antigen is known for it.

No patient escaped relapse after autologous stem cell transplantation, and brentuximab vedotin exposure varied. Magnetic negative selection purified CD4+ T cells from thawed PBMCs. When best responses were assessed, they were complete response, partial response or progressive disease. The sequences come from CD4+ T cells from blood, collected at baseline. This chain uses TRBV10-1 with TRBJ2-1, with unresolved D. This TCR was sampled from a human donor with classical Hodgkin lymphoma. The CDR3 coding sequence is TGCGCCAGTCGCCGTGGGAATGAGCAGTTCTTC. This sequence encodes CASRRGNEQFF.